Below are 14 T cell receptor beta chains sequenced from a single sample in a study of blood T cell repertoires in COVID-19. Assay: immunoSEQ multiplex PCR; the TCRdb copy retains only in-frame clones and omits some. The data contain fewer than 400,000 clones, roughly 86% of them singletons. Material: PBMCs or T cells enriched from blood (not recorded which). These receptors originate from a woman between 18 and 29 years old who had recovered from COVID-19.

The chain carries TRBV9 and TRBJ2-1; 15 bases are a match to TRBD2. Germline CDR1 reads SGDLS; CDR2 reads YYNGEE. Unmatched junction bases numbered 8, after V lost 4 bases and J lost 0 bases. The CDR3 totals 19 residues. This CDR3 reads CASSYGLAGGLSSYNEQFF. For the CDR3, the DNA is TGTGCCAGCAGCTACGGACTAGCGGGGGGGCTCAGCTCCTACAATGAGCAGTTCTTC.

The V and J genes are TRBV7-2 and TRBJ1-4, with D maybe TRBD1 (6 bases). The CDR3 is 15 amino acids. The V gene lost 3 bases and the J gene lost 8 bases, with 16 bases spanning the gap. CDR1 is SGHTA and CDR2 is FQGNSA in the germline V gene. The chain's CDR3 is CASSLQQGRAEKLFF. The CDR3 DNA follows: TGTGCCAGCAGCTTGCAACAGGGCCGGGCGGAAAAACTGTTTTTT.

The chain is built from TRBV4-3 and TRBJ2-5; TRBD1 is a possible D gene (5 bases). Looked up from germline, CDR1 is LGHNA and CDR2 is YSLEER. This CDR3 is built from 16 residues. The V gene lost 0 bases and the J gene lost 4 bases, with 15 bases spanning the gap. CDR3 DNA sequence: TGCGCCAGCAGCCAAGATTTCTCCAGAAGGGGAGAGACCCAGTACTTC. This encodes CASSQDFSRRGETQYF.

The V call is TRBV5-4, the J call TRBJ2-7; TRBD1 agrees at 8 bases. This CDR3 region has 12 residues. Germline V lookup: CDR1 SGHNT, CDR2 YYREEE (reference sequence). V lost 7 bases, J lost 6 bases, and 6 bases stayed unmatched. CDR3: CASGGQGREQYF. The CDR3, as DNA: TGTGCCAGCGGCGGACAGGGCCGCGAGCAGTACTTC.

The V and J genes are TRBV28 and TRBJ1-5; 7 positions match TRBD1. Germline V gene data show CDR1 as MDHEN and CDR2 as SYDVKM. The CDR3 contains 18 residues. J lost 0 bases, V lost 2 bases, and 10 bases had no gene match. DNA of the CDR3: TGTGCCAGCAGTTTACGGGACAGTTCCTTCAATAGCAATCAGCCCCAGCATTTT. As protein: CASSLRDSSFNSNQPQHF.

The CDR3 sequence is CASSQRDSHQPQHF. The DNA of the CDR3 is TGTGCCAGCAGCCAACGGGACAGCCATCAGCCCCAGCATTTT. The V gene is TRBV6-5, the J gene TRBJ1-5; 7 bases fit TRBD1. Germline lookup yields CDR1 MNHEY and CDR2 SVGAGI. This CDR3 has 14 residues. V was clipped by 6 bases and J by 5 bases; unmatched bases: 7.

The chain links TRBV7-9 to TRBJ2-2, with 8 bases identical to TRBD1. V was clipped by 6 bases and J by 6 bases; unmatched bases: 12. Germline CDR1 SEHNR, CDR2 FQNEAQ (reference sequence). This CDR3 has 16 residues. The CDR3 nucleotides are TGTGCCAGCAGTACCGGACAGGGAGGCTGGGCCGGGGAGCTGTTTTTT. Translating gives CASSTGQGGWAGELFF.

This chain connects TRBV12-3 or TRBV12-4 to TRBJ1-5; tentatively, D is TRBD1 (5 bases). The V gene lost 3 bases and the J gene lost 10 bases, with 13 bases spanning the gap. The CDR3 runs 13 residues. CDR3 bases: TGTGCCAGCAGTTTGAGCAGGGAGGGTCCCCAGCATTTT. Amino acid sequence: CASSLSREGPQHF.

The chain couples TRBV7-8 to TRBJ1-5; TRBD1 is a possible D gene (6 bases). The ends were cut back, 1 base at V and 6 bases at J, with 10 bases in the middle. The CDR3 has 14 residues. Per germline, CDR1 SGHVS and CDR2 FQNEAQ. The CDR3 DNA is TGTGCCAGCAGCTTAGTAGGGGGGGCTCAGCCCCAGCATTTT. Translated: CASSLVGGAQPQHF. Drawing the rest from reference TRBV7-8 and TRBJ1-5, the complete variable domain is GAGVSQSPRYKVAKRGQDVALRCDPISGHVSLFWYQQALGQGPEFLTYFQNEAQLDKSGLPSDRFFAERPEGSVSTLKIQRTQQEDSAVYLCASSLVGGAQPQHFGDGTRLSIL.

V usage is TRBV2 and J usage is TRBJ1-1, with TRBD1 as a possible D gene (5 bases). CDR3 size: 13 residues. Trimming cost V 5 bases and J 1 base, with 8 bases left between them. Looked up from germline, CDR1 is SNHLY and CDR2 is FYNNEI. This CDR3 is CASSQGANTEAFF. CDR3 coding DNA: TGTGCCAGCAGTCAGGGCGCGAACACTGAAGCTTTCTTT.

V usage is TRBV5-6 and J usage is TRBJ1-2; 12 positions match TRBD1. The CDR3 loop spans 14 amino acids. From germline, CDR1 is SGHDT and CDR2 YYEEEE. Losses at the gene ends were 4 bases for V and 10 bases for J; bases not matched to a gene: 8. The chain's CDR3 is CASSPAGTGGYYTF. CDR3 nucleotide sequence: TGTGCCAGCAGCCCGGCCGGGACAGGGGGCTACTACACCTTC.

The V and J genes are TRBV28 and TRBJ2-1; D is possibly TRBD2 (6 bases). Germline lookup yields CDR1 MDHEN and CDR2 SYDVKM. Trimming left V 5 bases short and J 7 bases short, with 12 bases between. CDR3 size: 13 residues. CDR3: CASSLPGRNEQFF. In DNA, the CDR3 is TGTGCCAGCAGTCTACCGGGGAGGAATGAGCAGTTCTTC.

The chain combines TRBV19 with TRBJ2-2; 7 positions agree with TRBD1. The CDR3 covers 16 residues. The J segment lost 2 bases and the V segment lost 5 bases, leaving 8 bases of the junction unmatched. CDR1 is LNHDA, CDR2 SQIVND, per germline (reference sequence). The CDR3 sequence is CASSRIGTVNTGELFF. Written as DNA, the CDR3 is TGTGCCAGTAGTCGAATAGGGACAGTTAACACCGGGGAGCTGTTTTTT.

This clone was seen a handful of times. The V gene is TRBV29-1, the J gene TRBJ2-1; 10 bases align to TRBD2. CDR1 is SQVTM, CDR2 ANQGSEA, per germline. V lost 4 bases, J lost 2 bases, and 8 bases stayed unmatched. This CDR3 has 16 amino acids. The CDR3 coding sequence is TGCAGCGTTGGGGGAGCACTAGCGGGGACCTACAATGAGCAGTTCTTC. The encoded protein is CSVGGALAGTYNEQFF.